These 14 T cell receptor beta chains share one sample of origin, sequenced in a study of blood T cell repertoires in COVID-19. Clones were read by immunoSEQ multiplex PCR, and TCRdb kept only the in-frame ones, dropping some. The sample consists of some 150,000 clones, 80% to 85% of them appearing once. The sample consisted of peripheral blood. These receptors all stem from a human donor with acute or convalescent COVID-19. The donor label of this sample is uncertain.

This clone was seen a few times. The chain joins TRBV27 to TRBJ1-1, with 9 bases lining up with TRBD1. V dropped 6 bases and J dropped 2; count of bases not matched to a gene: 4. CDR1 and CDR2 (germline): MNHEY, SMNVEV (reference sequence). CDR3 size: 14 residues. CDR3 DNA: TGTGCCAGCAGGGGACAGGGACCAAACACTGAAGCTTTCTTT. Its protein product is CASRGQGPNTEAFF.

J is TRBJ1-2 and V is TRBV30, with a tentative D call TRBD1 (6 bases). This CDR3 comprises 13 residues. V was pared by 1 base and J by 4 bases, with 10 bases between. The germline V gene has CDR1 GTSNPN and CDR2 SVGIG (reference sequence). CDR3 amino acids: CAWSGGGGYGYTF. CDR3 nucleotides: TGTGCCTGGAGTGGAGGGGGGGGCTATGGCTACACCTTC.

This chain uses TRBV28 with TRBJ1-6; TRBD1 is a possible D gene (6 bases). Germline V gene sequence: CDR1 MDHEN, CDR2 SYDVKM. Trimming left V 5 bases short and J 10 bases short, with 12 bases between. The CDR3 is 13 residues long. The CDR3 loop reads CASSPTGKSPLHF. DNA for the CDR3: TGTGCCAGCAGTCCTACAGGGAAATCACCCCTCCACTTT.

The chain joins TRBV5-1 to TRBJ2-2; TRBD1 matches 7 bases. This CDR3 is 16 amino acids long. J lost 3 bases, V lost 3 bases, and 8 bases had no gene match. Germline CDR1 and CDR2: SGHRS and YFSETQ. The CDR3: CASSSATGTDTGELFF. The CDR3, as DNA: TGCGCCAGCAGCTCCGCGACAGGGACGGACACCGGGGAGCTGTTTTTT.

The genes are TRBV28 and TRBJ2-7; D gene unclear. The CDR3 has 11 residues. The germline V and J ends were trimmed by 5 bases and 1 base, with 3 bases remaining between them. Germline CDR1 MDHEN, CDR2 SYDVKM. The chain's CDR3 is CASSVSYEQYF. For the CDR3, the DNA is TGTGCCAGCAGTGTATCCTACGAGCAGTACTTC.

This chain connects TRBV30 to TRBJ1-1; D is undetermined. Germline-derived CDR1 and CDR2 are GTSNPN and SVGIG (reference sequence). The V end was cut by 0 bases, the J end by 1 base, with 6 bases between. This CDR3 region has 13 residues. The CDR3 nucleotides read TGTGCCTGGAGTGTACACCAGAACACTGAAGCTTTCTTT. Amino acids: CAWSVHQNTEAFF.

V usage is TRBV19 and J usage is TRBJ1-1; D is unresolved. In germline, CDR1 is LNHDA, CDR2 SQIVND (reference sequence). Trimming shortened V by 5 bases and J by 1 base, and 5 bases separated the two germline ends. This CDR3 spans 12 amino acids. The CDR3, as DNA: TGTGCCAGTAGTTTCGGGAACACTGAAGCTTTCTTT. It specifies CASSFGNTEAFF.

CDR3 loop: CASSQGRDTGELFF. CDR3 sequence (DNA): TGCGCCAGCAGCCAAGGCAGGGACACCGGGGAGCTGTTTTTT. V is TRBV4-1 and J is TRBJ2-2, with a weak D call TRBD1 (5 bases). Trimming cost V 1 base and J 3 bases, with 6 bases left between them. This CDR3 has 14 amino acids. Germline CDR1 is MGHRA and CDR2 is YSYEKL.

The rearrangement uses TRBV2 and TRBJ2-3; D uncertain. Germline CDR1 reads SNHLY; CDR2 reads FYNNEI. CDR3 length equals 14 residues. The germline V and J ends were trimmed by 2 bases and 3 bases, with 9 bases remaining between them. CDR3 sequence reads: CASSESLETDTQYF. CDR3 DNA: TGTGCCAGCAGTGAAAGTCTCGAGACAGATACGCAGTATTTT.

The CDR3, as DNA: TGTGCCAGCAGCTCCTCGGGCGGGAGAGATACGCAGTATTTT. Translating it yields CASSSSGGRDTQYF. The chain carries TRBV7-3 and TRBJ2-3; 7 bases match TRBD2. This CDR3 comprises 14 residues. Losses at the gene ends were 4 bases for V and 5 bases for J; bases not matched to a gene: 6. Per germline, CDR1 SGHTA and CDR2 FQGTGA.

The chain combines TRBV12-2 with TRBJ1-2; TRBD1, the table's D call, was not compared with the DNA. TRBV12-2 is reported as a pseudogene. This CDR3 has 16 amino acids. The CDR3 region is CASRQFRQGENYGYTF. The DNA for the CDR3 is TGTGCAAGTCGCCAGTTTAGACAGGGTGAGAACTATGGCTACACCTTC.

This clone has only a few counts. The genes are TRBV21-1 and TRBJ1-1; the table names TRBD1, a call not compared with the DNA. TRBV21-1 is described as a pseudogene. The CDR3 covers 14 residues. CDR3 protein: CASSSQGANTEAFF. In DNA, the CDR3 is TGTGCCAGCAGTTCACAGGGGGCAAACACTGAAGCTTTCTTT.

The rearrangement uses TRBV6-1 and TRBJ2-5; a possible D gene is TRBD1 (6 bases). Germline lookup yields CDR1 MNHNS and CDR2 SASEGT. This CDR3 has 13 residues. Trimming pared 2 bases from V and 7 bases from J, leaving 11 bases between. The CDR3 sequence: CASSEPGQWTQYF. Written as DNA, the CDR3 is TGTGCCAGCAGTGAACCGGGACAATGGACCCAGTACTTC.

A note on this clone: The junction differs from germline at one of its ends, possibly a read error. This rearrangement joins TRBV7-7 to TRBJ2-5; 8 bases are a match to TRBD2. This CDR3 spans 15 amino acids. Per germline, CDR1 SSHAT and CDR2 FNYEAQ (reference sequence). The CDR3 DNA follows: TGTGCTAGCAGCTTAGGTGCGGGGGGCACAGAGACCCAGTACTTC. This codes for CASSLGAGGTETQYF. Drawing the rest from reference TRBV7-7 and TRBJ2-5, the complete variable domain is GAGVSQSPRYKVTKRGQDVTLRCDPISSHATLYWYQQALGQGPEFLTYFNYEAQPDKSGLPSDRFSAERPEGSISTLTIQRTEQRDSAMYRCASSLGAGGTETQYFGPGTRLLVL.